This T cell receptor (beta chain) is from a study of response to subunit inactivated influenza vaccine. General study points: Every seasonal influenza vaccination brings in few new T cells, the authors suggested.

The CDR3 is 14 residues long. Germline V lookup: CDR1 SQVTM, CDR2 ANQGSEA. Between the trimmed V and J ends, which lost 4 bases and 0 bases, there was a span of 12 bases. One entry per CDR3 protein results from TCRdb running MiXCR on the RT-PCR reads. The repertoire includes roughly 500,000 distinct CDR3 sequences, about 25% of them detected once, and approximately 2% sits in the top ten. In regard to this clonotype: Its antigen is still unknown.

The source is a man aged 45-65 years who received an inactivated influenza vaccine. The starting material was CD4+ T cells sorted from PBMCs, obtained roughly 5 days after vaccination. The chain links TRBV29-1 to TRBJ1-2; D is perhaps TRBD1 (6 bases). Here the CDR3 DNA reads TGCAGCGTTGTCGGGGGCCAAACTAACTATGGCTACACCTTC. Translation gives CSVVGGQTNYGYTF.